Listed below are T cell receptor beta chains from one sample, sequenced in a study of control samples from healthy donors and cancer patients. TCRdb keeps only in-frame clones here, not all; method: immunoSEQ multiplex PCR. This sample has 130,000 or so clones, with more than 75% found just once. The sequencing input was blood. The source of these receptors is a man aged 25-45 years in good health. CDR3s leave out the opening cysteine and the closing phenylalanine or tryptophan. D genes are given only for firm matches. The size entry is marked missing in some rows and otherwise reads once, few, many or a size class.

size: -; D: TRBD1; V: TRBV19; CDR3: ASSIFPGQGYNSPLH
size: few; D: TRBD2; V: TRBV30; CDR3: AWSVLAGGPDTQY
size: -; D: TRBD1; V: TRBV4-1; CDR3: ASSQGQGTNEAF
size: -; D: -; V: TRBV6-5; CDR3: ASSFRRGQGEQY
size: -; D: -; V: TRBV12-3/TRBV12-4; CDR3: AGHRANTGELF
size: once; D: -; V: TRBV21-1; CDR3: ASSKERARKRVNEQF
size: -; D: -; V: TRBV7-9; CDR3: ASSLSGAGTEAF
size: -; D: TRBD1; V: TRBV5-5; CDR3: ASSLAQGESPLH
size: -; D: -; V: TRBV6-6; CDR3: ASSYRVVGNQPQH
size: -; D: TRBD1; V: TRBV2; CDR3: ASSEVPTGGSGYT
size: once; D: -; V: TRBV19; CDR3: ASRRDIYGYT
size: -; D: -; V: TRBV25-1; CDR3: ASSEGWNTEAF
size: -; D: -; V: TRBV14; CDR3: ASSQALGVEVPAQY
size: -; D: TRBD1; V: TRBV5-8; CDR3: ASSYSGQLGNYGYT
size: -; D: -; V: TRBV12-5; CDR3: ASGLGTVSGNTIY
size: -; D: -; V: TRBV19; CDR3: ASSIEARGTGELF
size: -; D: -; V: TRBV10-1; CDR3: ASSDGLAGNEQF
size: -; D: TRBD1; V: TRBV6-5; CDR3: ASRGDRAEAF
size: -; D: TRBD1; V: TRBV6-5; CDR3: ASSILGQGRDTQY
size: -; D: TRBD1; V: TRBV24-1; CDR3: ATSDLETGENEKLF
size: -; D: TRBD1; V: TRBV28; CDR3: ASSFWEPGQGAADTQY
size: once; D: -; V: TRBV11-2; CDR3: ASSPGAYTGELF